Listed here is a single T cell receptor beta chain. This entry is derived from a study of blood T cell repertoires in COVID-19. CDR1 and CDR2 (germline): SGHNT, YYREEE (reference sequence). Trimming removed 4 bases from V and 0 bases from J, with 14 bases in between. The CDR3 runs 15 residues. The table came from immunoSEQ multiplex PCR; TCRdb's copy has only in-frame clones and leaves some out. The sample has some 100,000 clones, roughly 92% seen once; the top ten hold roughly 6.4%. The sequenced material came from peripheral blood. V gene TRBV5-4 combines with J gene TRBJ2-7; maybe TRBD1 (5 bases). The sequence was collected from a woman between 55 and 75 years old with active COVID-19. The DNA of the CDR3 is TGTGCCAGCAGCCCAGGACATGCCGGCTCCTACGAGCAGTACTTC. This sequence encodes CASSPGHAGSYEQYF. The entire variable domain, with the rest obtained from reference TRBV5-4 and TRBJ2-7, is as follows: ETGVTQSPTHLIKTRGQQVTLRCSSQSGHNTVSWYQQALGQGPQFIFQYYREEENGRGNFPPRFSGLQFPNYSSELNVNALELDDSALYLCASSPGHAGSYEQYFGPGTRLTVT.